This passage covers 23 T cell receptor beta chains from one sample sequenced in a study of control samples from healthy donors and cancer patients. Clones were read by immunoSEQ multiplex PCR, and TCRdb kept only the in-frame ones, dropping some. The repertoire consists of under 150,000 clones, with over 75% occurring once and the leading ten covering around 3%. Source material: blood. These receptors all stem from a man in his sixties in good health.

The J gene is TRBJ1-5, the V gene TRBV28; TRBD1 matches at 11 bases. The CDR3 is 14 amino acids. CDR1 is MDHEN and CDR2 is SYDVKM in the germline V gene. V lost 6 bases and J lost 7; bases outside the gene matches: 5. CDR3 protein: CASRGTGGIQPQHF. CDR3 nucleotides: TGTGCCAGCAGAGGGACAGGGGGTATCCAGCCCCAGCATTTT.

In its sample, this clone was seen a few times. The J gene is TRBJ1-6, the V gene TRBV6-5; no clear D. Germline-derived CDR1 and CDR2 are MNHEY and SVGAGI. Trimming stripped 0 bases from V and 9 bases from J, with 15 bases between. The CDR3 runs 16 residues. The CDR3 DNA follows: TGTGCCAGCAGTTACTCCCGGGGAGGGATGTCTTCACCCCTCCACTTT. Protein product: CASSYSRGGMSSPLHF.

V is TRBV10-3 and J is TRBJ2-3; TRBD2 matches 8 bases. This CDR3 has 14 amino acids. V shed 11 bases, J shed 0 bases, and the junction held 7 bases outside the gene matches. Germline-derived CDR1 and CDR2 are ENHRY and SYGVKD. In DNA, the CDR3 is TGTGCCGCGGGAGCGGGGGTGAGCACAGATACGCAGTATTTT. It encodes CAAGAGVSTDTQYF.

The rearrangement joins TRBV30 to TRBJ1-5, with TRBD1 identical over 9 bases. The CDR3 totals 15 residues. After removal of 4 bases from V and 0 bases from J, the junction contained 4 bases not matched to a gene. Germline assignment: CDR1 GTSNPN and CDR2 SVGIG (reference sequence). DNA for the CDR3: TGTGCCTGGAAACAGGGGGCGGGTAGCAATCAGCCCCAGCATTTT. Translated: CAWKQGAGSNQPQHF.

In its sample, this clone was seen a few times. This sequence joins TRBV9 and TRBJ1-4, with D uncertain. The CDR3 runs to 13 residues. The germline V and J ends were trimmed by 5 bases and 6 bases, with 11 bases remaining between them. Germline V gives CDR1 SGDLS, CDR2 YYNGEE. CDR3 DNA: TGTGCCAGCAGTTCATCTCGGGATGAAAAACTGTTTTTT. Protein: CASSSSRDEKLFF.

The chain couples TRBV30 to TRBJ1-2; 7 nucleotides agree with TRBD1. The V segment lost 5 bases and the J segment 3 bases; nucleotides outside the gene matches: 6. The CDR3 loop spans 13 amino acids. Germline V gene data show CDR1 as GTSNPN and CDR2 as SVGIG (reference sequence). CDR3 nucleotide sequence: TGTGCCTGGGCCGAACAGGGGTACTATGGCTACACCTTC. This codes for CAWAEQGYYGYTF.

The chain combines TRBV2 with TRBJ1-1; D remains unclear. Germline V lookup: CDR1 SNHLY, CDR2 FYNNEI. CDR3 length: 13 residues. V lost 6 bases and J 5 bases, leaving 13 bases between the germline ends. In DNA form, the CDR3 reads TGTGCCAGCAGGGACGGAGGAAAGACTGAAGCTTTCTTT. This sequence encodes CASRDGGKTEAFF.

This chain connects TRBV7-9 to TRBJ2-7; TRBD1 might be the D (6 bases). The V gene's germline CDR1 is SEHNR and CDR2 FQNEAQ (reference sequence). This CDR3 has 19 amino acids. V lost 1 base and J lost 7, with 29 bases in between. The chain's CDR3 is CASSLGTVALDLRAEEQYF. CDR3 DNA sequence: TGTGCCAGCAGCTTAGGGACAGTCGCCTTAGACCTACGAGCGGAGGAGCAGTACTTC.

The chain couples TRBV6-5 to TRBJ1-4; D unresolved. Germline V gene sequence: CDR1 MNHEY, CDR2 SVGAGI. CDR3 length equals 13 residues. Trimming took off 6 bases at V and 11 bases at J, with 16 bases between the two ends. The CDR3, as DNA: TGTGCCAGCAGGGACGCGGGGTTTGGGAAACTGTTTTTT. This translates into CASRDAGFGKLFF.

This chain uses TRBV19 with TRBJ1-6, with a tentative D call TRBD1 (6 bases). The V gene's germline CDR1 is LNHDA and CDR2 SQIVND (reference sequence). CDR3 length: 14 amino acids. V lost 7 bases and J lost 8, with 15 bases in between. The CDR3 protein is CASTFDRTYSPLHF. The CDR3, as DNA: TGTGCCAGTACCTTCGACAGGACTTATTCACCCCTCCACTTT.

In this sample, this clone turned up once. The CDR3 coding sequence is TGTGCCAGCAGTTGCGGGTTAGTACAGGGAAATAACTATGGCTACACCTTC. This encodes CASSCGLVQGNNYGYTF. The chain couples TRBV6-4 to TRBJ1-2, with D possibly TRBD1 on 6 matching bases. From germline, CDR1 is MRHNA and CDR2 SNTAGT. Trimming removed 5 bases from V and 1 base from J, with 20 bases in between. There are 17 residues in the CDR3.

The rearrangement links TRBV19 to TRBJ1-6; 8 nucleotides match TRBD1. The CDR3 extends over 14 amino acids. Germline trimming cut 7 bases from V and 7 bases from J; bases unmatched to any gene: 6. Germline V gene data show CDR1 as LNHDA and CDR2 as SQIVND (reference sequence). CDR3 in amino acids: CASNPTGGNSPLHF. For the CDR3, the DNA is TGTGCCAGTAATCCTACAGGGGGAAATTCACCCCTCCACTTT. The whole variable domain, filled in from reference TRBV19 and TRBJ1-6, reads DGGITQSPKYLFRKEGQNVTLSCEQNLNHDAMYWYRQDPGQGLRLIYYSQIVNDFQKGDIAEGYSVSREKKESFPLTVTSAQKNPTAFYLCASNPTGGNSPLHFGNGTRLTVT.

The chain is built from TRBV7-2 and TRBJ1-1; TRBD1 is a possible D gene (6 bases). Per germline, CDR1 SGHTA and CDR2 FQGNSA. The V gene lost 3 bases and the J gene lost 8 bases, with 13 bases spanning the gap. The CDR3 runs 13 residues. The CDR3 region has the DNA TGTGCCAGCAGCTTGGGGACAAGTGGGGAAGCTTTCTTT. Translation gives CASSLGTSGEAFF.

The chain has TRBV12-3 or TRBV12-4 and TRBJ1-1, with a possible D match to TRBD1 (5 bases). The CDR3 is made up of 13 amino acids. V lost 2 bases and J 4 bases, leaving 8 bases between the germline ends. In DNA form, the CDR3 reads TGTGCCAGCAGTTTAAGGGGAATCACTGAAGCTTTCTTT. Residues: CASSLRGITEAFF.

V and J are TRBV28 and TRBJ2-1; 7 bases line up with TRBD2. The CDR3 contains 16 residues. CDR1 and CDR2 from the germline V gene are MDHEN and SYDVKM. V gave up 5 bases and J gave up 0 bases; unmatched junction bases: 7. CDR3 DNA sequence: TGTGCCAGCAGTCGGTCAGCGGGGAGCTCCTACAATGAGCAGTTCTTC. Encoded protein: CASSRSAGSSYNEQFF.

The chain is built from TRBV4-1 and TRBJ1-4; D remains unclear. The V gene's germline CDR1 is MGHRA and CDR2 YSYEKL. V was trimmed by 6 bases and J by 0 bases, leaving 8 bases between them. This CDR3 comprises 14 residues. The CDR3 DNA reads as TGCGCCAGCAGAGACCCCGCAACTAATGAAAAACTGTTTTTT. This translates into CASRDPATNEKLFF.

The chain has TRBV29-1 and TRBJ2-1, with D maybe TRBD2 (5 bases). The CDR3 extends over 14 amino acids. V gave up 5 bases and J gave up 9 bases, with 20 bases separating them. Germline V CDR1 and CDR2: SQVTM, ANQGSEA. CDR3 sequence (DNA): TGCAGCGTTCTCGCGGGCAGCGAGGGTAGTGAGCAGTTCTTC. This translates into CSVLAGSEGSEQFF.

Comments on this clone: Mismatch with germline at one junction end may stem from a read error. The chain combines TRBV28 with TRBJ1-2, with D maybe TRBD1 (6 bases). Looked up from germline, CDR1 is MDHEN and CDR2 is SYDVKM. The CDR3 totals 13 residues. The CDR3, as DNA: TGTGCCTGCAGGGGCAACTCTAACTATGGCTACACCTTC. This sequence encodes CACRGNSNYGYTF.

V gene TRBV2 combines with J gene TRBJ2-5, with a possible D match to TRBD2 (5 bases). CDR1 and CDR2 from the germline V gene are SNHLY and FYNNEI. The V end was cut by 7 bases, the J end by 6 bases, with 15 bases between. The CDR3 is 13 residues long. CDR3 loop: CASNRGEMQTQYF. CDR3 DNA sequence: TGTGCCAGCAACCGGGGAGAGATGCAGACCCAGTACTTC.

The chain links TRBV28 to TRBJ2-2, with D maybe TRBD1 (6 bases). The CDR3 has 16 amino acids. Trimming took 7 bases from V and 6 from J, leaving 21 bases between them. The germline gives CDR1 MDHEN, CDR2 SYDVKM. DNA for the CDR3: TGTGCCAGCACTTCCTTAGGAACAGGGAAGGCCGGGGAGCTGTTTTTT. It codes for CASTSLGTGKAGELFF.

V and J are TRBV30 and TRBJ1-5; 8 positions agree with TRBD1. Germline lookup yields CDR1 GTSNPN and CDR2 SVGIG (reference sequence). The CDR3 runs 14 residues. Trimming cost V 0 bases and J 8 bases; bases outside gene matches: 6. The CDR3 DNA is TGTGCCTGGAGTGTTTCAGGGGGCGGGAAGCCCCAGCATTTT. Translated, it gives CAWSVSGGGKPQHF. Combining the CDR3 with reference TRBV30 and TRBJ1-5 gives the whole variable domain SQTIHQWPATLVQPVGSPLSLECTVEGTSNPNLYWYRQAAGRGLQLLFYSVGIGQISSEVPQNLSASRPQDRQFILSSKKLLLSDSGFYLCAWSVSGGGKPQHFGDGTRLSIL.

J is TRBJ1-2 and V is TRBV3-1 (or the pseudogene TRBV3-2); a weak D match, TRBD1 (6 bases). The CDR3 is made up of 15 amino acids. CDR1 and CDR2 from the germline V gene are LGHDT and YNNKEL (reference sequence). V was clipped by 0 bases and J by 5 bases, with 13 bases between them. CDR3 DNA sequence: TGTGCCAGCAGCCAAGATTCCCAGGGGAAATATGGCTACACCTTC. It yields the protein CASSQDSQGKYGYTF.

The rearrangement joins TRBV9 to TRBJ2-1; D is uncertain. Germline loops: CDR1 SGDLS, CDR2 YYNGEE. The CDR3 is 13 residues long. V was clipped by 0 bases and J by 8 bases, with 9 bases between them. DNA of the CDR3: TGTGCCAGCAGCGTAGCAGTGCCCCATGAGCAGTTCTTC. This encodes CASSVAVPHEQFF.